This entry is about one TCR beta chain. CDR1 SEHNR and CDR2 FQNEAQ come from the germline V gene (reference sequence). Trimming left V 2 bases short and J 5 bases short, with 13 bases between. The CDR3 sequence is 14 residues long. The data are from a study of cytomegalovirus exposure and HLA in healthy donors. The PCR ran on 60 Vbeta and 13 Jbeta primers. TCRdb's table, derived via immunoSEQ multiplex PCR, lists solely in-frame clones and lacks some. The sample holds under 250,000 clones; 70% to 85% are singletons and the top ten take about 1.8%. The V call is TRBV7-9, the J call TRBJ2-7, with D possibly matching TRBD1 (5 bases). Material: PBMCs. This receptor was identified in a man in his fifties in good health and CMV-seronegative. The CDR3, as DNA: TGTGCCAGCAGCTTAAAGGGGCCAGTCCACGAGCAGTACTTC. Residues: CASSLKGPVHEQYF.